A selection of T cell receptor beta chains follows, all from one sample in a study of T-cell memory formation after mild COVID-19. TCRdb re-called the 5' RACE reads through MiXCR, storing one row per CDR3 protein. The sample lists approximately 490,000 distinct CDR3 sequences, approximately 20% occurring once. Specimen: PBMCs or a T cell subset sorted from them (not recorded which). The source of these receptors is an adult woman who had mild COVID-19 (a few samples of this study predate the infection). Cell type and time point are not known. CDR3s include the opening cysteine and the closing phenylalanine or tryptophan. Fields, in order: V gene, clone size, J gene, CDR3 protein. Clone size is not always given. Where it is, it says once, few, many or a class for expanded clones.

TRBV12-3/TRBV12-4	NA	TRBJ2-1	CASRADRGTYNEQFF
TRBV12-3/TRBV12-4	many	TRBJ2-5	CASSPPWETQYF
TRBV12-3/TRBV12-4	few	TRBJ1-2	CASLTPGGSCNYGYTF
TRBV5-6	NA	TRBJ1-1	CASSSALEAFF
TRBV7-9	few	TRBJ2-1	CASSRVSLTNSYNEQFF
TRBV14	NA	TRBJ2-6	CASSRLTLSSGANVLTF
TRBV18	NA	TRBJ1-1	CASSPRAPGEGSNTEAFF
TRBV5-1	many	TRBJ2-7	CASSPGDSSYEQYF
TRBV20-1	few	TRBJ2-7	CSARSKAVVLYEQYF
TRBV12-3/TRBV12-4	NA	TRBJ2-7	CASSFGTDSYEQYF
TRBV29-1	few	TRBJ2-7	CSVRTLYLEQYF
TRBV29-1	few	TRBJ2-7	CSVVFTGGLNEQYF
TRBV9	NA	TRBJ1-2	CASSTQTGDYGYTF